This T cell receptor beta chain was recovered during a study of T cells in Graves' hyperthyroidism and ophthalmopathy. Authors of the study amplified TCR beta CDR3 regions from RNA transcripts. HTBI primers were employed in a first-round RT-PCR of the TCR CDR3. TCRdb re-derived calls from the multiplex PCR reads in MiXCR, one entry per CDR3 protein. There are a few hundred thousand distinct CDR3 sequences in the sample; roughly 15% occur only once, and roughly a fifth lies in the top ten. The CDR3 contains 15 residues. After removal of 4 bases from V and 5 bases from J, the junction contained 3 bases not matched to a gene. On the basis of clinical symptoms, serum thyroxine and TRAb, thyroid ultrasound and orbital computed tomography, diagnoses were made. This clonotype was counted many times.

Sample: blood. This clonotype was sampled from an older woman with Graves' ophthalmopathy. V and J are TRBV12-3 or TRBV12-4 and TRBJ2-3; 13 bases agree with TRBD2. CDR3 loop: CASSSGLAGLDTQYF. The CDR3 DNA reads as TGTGCCAGCAGTTCGGGACTAGCGGGGCTAGATACGCAGTATTTT.